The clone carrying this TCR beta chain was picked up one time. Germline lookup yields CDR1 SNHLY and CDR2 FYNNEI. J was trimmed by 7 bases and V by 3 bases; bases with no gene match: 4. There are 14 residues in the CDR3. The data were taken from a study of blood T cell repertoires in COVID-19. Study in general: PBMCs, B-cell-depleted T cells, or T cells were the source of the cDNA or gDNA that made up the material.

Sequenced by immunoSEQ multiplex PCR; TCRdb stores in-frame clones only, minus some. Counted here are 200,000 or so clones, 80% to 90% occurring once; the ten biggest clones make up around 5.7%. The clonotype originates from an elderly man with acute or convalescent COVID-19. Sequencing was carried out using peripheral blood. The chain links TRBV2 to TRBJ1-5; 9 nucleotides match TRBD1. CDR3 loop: CASSEGQGGQPQHF. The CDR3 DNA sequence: TGTGCCAGCAGTGAGGGACAGGGTGGGCAGCCCCAGCATTTT.